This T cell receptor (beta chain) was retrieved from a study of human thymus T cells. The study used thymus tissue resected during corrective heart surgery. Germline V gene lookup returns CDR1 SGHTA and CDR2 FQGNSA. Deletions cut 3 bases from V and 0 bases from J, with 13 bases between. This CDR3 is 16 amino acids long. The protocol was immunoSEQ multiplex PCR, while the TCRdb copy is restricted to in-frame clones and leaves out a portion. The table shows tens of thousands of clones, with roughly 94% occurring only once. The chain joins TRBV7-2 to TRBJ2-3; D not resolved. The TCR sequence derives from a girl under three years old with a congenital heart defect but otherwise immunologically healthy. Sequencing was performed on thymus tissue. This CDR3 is CASSFPRRHSTDTQYF. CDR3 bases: TGTGCCAGCAGCTTCCCACGGAGACATAGCACAGATACGCAGTATTTT.